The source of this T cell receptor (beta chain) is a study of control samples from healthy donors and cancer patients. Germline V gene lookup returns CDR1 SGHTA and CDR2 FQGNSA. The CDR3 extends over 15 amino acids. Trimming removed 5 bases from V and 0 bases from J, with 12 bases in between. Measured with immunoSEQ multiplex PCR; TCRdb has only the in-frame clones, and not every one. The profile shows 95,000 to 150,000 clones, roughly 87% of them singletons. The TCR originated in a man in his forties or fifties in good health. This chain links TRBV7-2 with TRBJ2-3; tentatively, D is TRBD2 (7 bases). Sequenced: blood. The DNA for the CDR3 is TGTGCCAGCAGCCCCGGGGGGCTAAGCACAGATACGCAGTATTTT. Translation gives CASSPGGLSTDTQYF.